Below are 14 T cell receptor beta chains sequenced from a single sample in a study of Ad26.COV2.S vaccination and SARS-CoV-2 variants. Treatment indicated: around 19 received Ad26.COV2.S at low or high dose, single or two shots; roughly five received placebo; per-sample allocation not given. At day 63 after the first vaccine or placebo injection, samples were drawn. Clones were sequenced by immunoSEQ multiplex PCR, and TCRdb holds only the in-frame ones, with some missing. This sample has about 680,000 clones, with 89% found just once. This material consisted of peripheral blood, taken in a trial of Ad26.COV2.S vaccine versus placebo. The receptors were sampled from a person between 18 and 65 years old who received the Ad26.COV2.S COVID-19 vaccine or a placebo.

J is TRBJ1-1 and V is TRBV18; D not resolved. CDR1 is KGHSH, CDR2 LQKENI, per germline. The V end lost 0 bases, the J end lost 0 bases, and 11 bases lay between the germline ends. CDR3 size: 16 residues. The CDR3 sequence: CASSPPSAGMNTEAFF. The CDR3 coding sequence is TGTGCCAGCTCACCACCCTCGGCCGGTATGAACACTGAAGCTTTCTTT.

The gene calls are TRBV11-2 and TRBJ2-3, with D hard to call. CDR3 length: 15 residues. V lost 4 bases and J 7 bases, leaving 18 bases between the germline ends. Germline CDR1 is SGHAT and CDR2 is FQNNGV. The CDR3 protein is CASSSLLPIEHTQYF. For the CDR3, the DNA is TGTGCCAGCAGCTCCCTGCTACCCATTGAACATACGCAGTATTTT.

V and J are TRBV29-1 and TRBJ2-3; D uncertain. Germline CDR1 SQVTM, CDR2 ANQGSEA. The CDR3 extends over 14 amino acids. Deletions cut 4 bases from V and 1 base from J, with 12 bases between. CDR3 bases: TGCAGCGTTGTCGTTGCGGACCGCACAGATACGCAGTATTTT. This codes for CSVVVADRTDTQYF.

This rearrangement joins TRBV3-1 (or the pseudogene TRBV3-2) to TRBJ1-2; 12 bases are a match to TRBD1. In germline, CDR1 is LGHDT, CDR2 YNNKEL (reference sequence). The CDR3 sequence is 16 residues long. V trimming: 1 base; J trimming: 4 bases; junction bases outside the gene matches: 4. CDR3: CASSQVEGQGAYGYTF. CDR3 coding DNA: TGTGCCAGCAGCCAAGTGGAGGGACAGGGGGCCTATGGCTACACCTTC.

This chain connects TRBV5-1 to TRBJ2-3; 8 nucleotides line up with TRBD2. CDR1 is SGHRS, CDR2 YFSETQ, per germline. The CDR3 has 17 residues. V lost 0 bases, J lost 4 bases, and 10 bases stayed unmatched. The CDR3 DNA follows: TGCGCCAGCAGCTTGGGGATTGTTAGCGGGGTGCCAGATACGCAGTATTTT. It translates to CASSLGIVSGVPDTQYF.

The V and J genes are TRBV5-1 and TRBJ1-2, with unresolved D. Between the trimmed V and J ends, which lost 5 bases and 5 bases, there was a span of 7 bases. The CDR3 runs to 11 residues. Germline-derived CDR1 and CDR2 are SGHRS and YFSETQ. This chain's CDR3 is CASRAEYGYTF. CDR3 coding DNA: TGCGCCAGCAGGGCAGAGTATGGCTACACCTTC. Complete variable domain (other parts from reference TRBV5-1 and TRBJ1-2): KAGVTQTPRYLIKTRGQQVTLSCSPISGHRSVSWYQQTPGQGLQFLFEYFSETQRNKGNFPGRFSGRQFSNSRSEMNVSTLELGDSALYLCASRAEYGYTFGSGTRLTVV.

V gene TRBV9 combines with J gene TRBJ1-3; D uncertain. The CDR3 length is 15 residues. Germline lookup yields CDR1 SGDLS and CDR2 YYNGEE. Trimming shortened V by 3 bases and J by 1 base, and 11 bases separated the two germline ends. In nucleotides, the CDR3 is TGTGCCAGCAGCGCCCTGGGAGGGTCTGGAAACACCATATATTTT. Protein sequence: CASSALGGSGNTIYF.

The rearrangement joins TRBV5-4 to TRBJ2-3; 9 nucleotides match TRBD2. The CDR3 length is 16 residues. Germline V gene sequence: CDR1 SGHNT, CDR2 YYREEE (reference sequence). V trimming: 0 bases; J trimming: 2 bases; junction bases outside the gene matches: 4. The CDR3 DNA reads TGTGCCAGCAGCTTGGCGGCGGGGGGGTCCACAGATACGCAGTATTTT. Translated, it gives CASSLAAGGSTDTQYF.

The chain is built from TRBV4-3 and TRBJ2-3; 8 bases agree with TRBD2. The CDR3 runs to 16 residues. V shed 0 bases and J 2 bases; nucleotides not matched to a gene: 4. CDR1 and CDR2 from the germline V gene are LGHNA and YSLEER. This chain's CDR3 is CASSQERAGATDTQYF. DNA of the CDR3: TGCGCCAGCAGCCAAGAGAGAGCGGGGGCCACAGATACGCAGTATTTT.

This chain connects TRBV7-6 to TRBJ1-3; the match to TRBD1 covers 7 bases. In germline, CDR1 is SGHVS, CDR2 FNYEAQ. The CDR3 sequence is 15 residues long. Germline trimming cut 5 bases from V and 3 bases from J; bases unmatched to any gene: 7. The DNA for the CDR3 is TGTGCCAGCAGCCCTACGACAGGGTGTGGAAACACCATATATTTT. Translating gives CASSPTTGCGNTIYF.

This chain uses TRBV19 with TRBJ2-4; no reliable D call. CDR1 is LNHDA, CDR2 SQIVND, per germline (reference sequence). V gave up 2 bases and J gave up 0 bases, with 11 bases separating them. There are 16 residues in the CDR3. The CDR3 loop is CASSIKQAQAKNIQYF. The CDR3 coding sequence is TGTGCCAGTAGTATAAAGCAGGCCCAAGCCAAAAACATTCAGTACTTC.

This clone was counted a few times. CDR3 residues: CATSRKPGQGYEQYF. The CDR3 DNA reads TGTGCCACCAGCAGAAAACCGGGACAGGGATACGAGCAGTACTTC. This sequence joins TRBV15 and TRBJ2-7; 9 nucleotides agree with TRBD1. Germline V gene lookup returns CDR1 LNHNV and CDR2 YYDKDF (reference sequence). V gave up 2 bases and J gave up 4 bases; unmatched junction bases: 6. The CDR3 totals 15 residues. The full variable domain, in which reference TRBV15 and TRBJ2-7 provide the parts outside the CDR3, is DAMVIQNPRYQVTQFGKPVTLSCSQTLNHNVMYWYQQKSSQAPKLLFHYYDKDFNNEADTPDNFQSRRPNTSFCFLDIRSPGLGDTAMYLCATSRKPGQGYEQYFGPGTRLTVT.

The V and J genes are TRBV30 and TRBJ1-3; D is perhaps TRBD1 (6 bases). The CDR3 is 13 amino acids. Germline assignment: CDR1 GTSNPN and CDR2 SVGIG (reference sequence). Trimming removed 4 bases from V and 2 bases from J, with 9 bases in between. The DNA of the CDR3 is TGTGCCTGGAACCACAGGGCTGGAAACACCATATATTTT. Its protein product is CAWNHRAGNTIYF.

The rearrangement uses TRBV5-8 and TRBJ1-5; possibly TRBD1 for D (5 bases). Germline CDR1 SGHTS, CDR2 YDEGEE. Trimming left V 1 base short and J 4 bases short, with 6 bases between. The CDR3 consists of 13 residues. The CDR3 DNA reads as TGTGCCAGCAGCTTGCAGGGAAATCAGCCCCAGCATTTT. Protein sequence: CASSLQGNQPQHF. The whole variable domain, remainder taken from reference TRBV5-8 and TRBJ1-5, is EAGVTQSPTHLIKTRGQQATLRCSPISGHTSVYWYQQALGLGLQFLLWYDEGEERNRGNFPPRFSGRQFPNYSSELNVNALELEDSALYLCASSLQGNQPQHFGDGTRLSIL.